This T cell receptor (beta chain) appears in the sequencing data of a study of blood T cell repertoires in COVID-19. Overall study context: Donors in the United States, Italy and Spain gave samples during acute or convalescent COVID-19.

Produced via immunoSEQ multiplex PCR; TCRdb's table is partial and in-frame only. The sample lists 300,000 to 350,000 clones, 80% to 90% occurring once. The CDR3 spans 15 residues. Germline values: CDR1 SGDLS, CDR2 YYNGEE. The germline V and J ends were trimmed by 3 bases and 2 bases, with 13 bases remaining between them. Participants were aged 18 to 89 years from about 25 US areas. The chain joins TRBV9 to TRBJ2-3; D is possibly TRBD2 (6 bases). The material sequenced was PBMCs or T cells enriched from blood (not recorded which). The TCR sequence derives from a man younger than 45 who had recovered from COVID-19. CDR3 coding DNA: TGTGCCAGCAGCGAGTTTGGACTACCCACAGATACGCAGTATTTT. Translating it yields CASSEFGLPTDTQYF.